A selection of T cell receptor beta chains follows, all from one sample in a study of glioma-infiltrating T cells. MiXCR, run by TCRdb on the multiplex PCR reads, gives a single entry per CDR3 protein. The sample shows tens of thousands of distinct CDR3 sequences, about 23% of them seen only once. Material for sequencing was glioma tissue, nonneoplastic brain tissue, or PBMCs (not recorded which). The receptors come from a human donor with low-grade glioma or glioblastoma, undergoing nonglioma brain surgery, or in good health (not recorded which). Each CDR3 is given with its conserved first and last residue. A D gene is named only where the DNA matches it firmly. For some rows the clone size is stated as once, few or many, or as a class when expanded; others skip it.

clone_size	d_call	v_call	j_call	cdr3_nt	cdr3_aa
many	NA	TRBV12-3/TRBV12-4	TRBJ2-1	TGTGCCAGCAGTCCAAGGATCGGGGGGCAGTTCTTC	CASSPRIGGQFF
many	TRBD1	TRBV4-1	TRBJ2-3	TGCGCCAGCAGCCCAGGACAGGGCTCAGGAAGAAATACGCAGTATTTT	CASSPGQGSGRNTQYF
many	NA	TRBV20-1	TRBJ1-2	TGCAGTGCTAGTCTCCCTAACTATGGCTGCACCTTC	CSASLPNYGCTF
many	NA	TRBV20-1	TRBJ1-5	TGCAGTGCTAGAGACGGAAGCAGGGGTTTTGGTAATCAGCCCCAGCATTTT	CSARDGSRGFGNQPQHF
NA	NA	TRBV12-3/TRBV12-4	TRBJ1-5	TGTGCCAGCAGTTTCGGGTCTCAGCCCCAGCATTTT	CASSFGSQPQHF
NA	NA	TRBV19	TRBJ1-3	TGTGCCAGTAGTATTAGGACGGTCGCCTCTGGAAACACCATATATTTT	CASSIRTVASGNTIYF
NA	NA	TRBV7-9	TRBJ1-6	TGTGCCAGCAGCTTCTCCCCCCCATATAATTCACCCCTCCACTTT	CASSFSPPYNSPLHF
many	TRBD2	TRBV20-1	TRBJ2-7	TGCAGTGTCCCGGGGGACTATGACTACGAGCAGTACTTC	CSVPGDYDYEQYF
many	TRBD1	TRBV2	TRBJ1-1	TGTGCCAGCTGTAGACAGGGACAGAACACTGAAGCTTTCTTT	CASCRQGQNTEAFF
many	NA	TRBV15	TRBJ2-5	TGTGCCACCAGCAGAGCGGGGGAGAGAGAGACCCAGTACTTC	CATSRAGERETQYF
few	TRBD1	TRBV3-1	TRBJ1-1	TGTGCCAGCAGCCCGGGACAGGGGGCGCGAGGCACTGAAGCTTTCTTT	CASSPGQGARGTEAFF
NA	TRBD1	TRBV12-3/TRBV12-4	TRBJ1-5	TGTGCCAGCAGTGGGACAGGGGTAAGAAGCAATCAGCCCCAGCATTTT	CASSGTGVRSNQPQHF
many	TRBD2	TRBV7-2	TRBJ2-3	TGTGCCAGCAGCCCTAGCGGGGGCACAGATACGCAGTATTTT	CASSPSGGTDTQYF
many	NA	TRBV27	TRBJ1-1	TGTGCCAGCAGTGGGCCGTTGACAGGCGGCACTGAAGCTTTCTTT	CASSGPLTGGTEAFF
many	NA	TRBV10-2	TRBJ2-1	TGCGCCAGCAGTGAGTCGATATCGCAGGGGAATGAGCAGTTCTTC	CASSESISQGNEQFF
many	NA	TRBV11-2	TRBJ2-5	TGTGCCAGCAGCATGACCGAAGAGACCCAGTACTTC	CASSMTEETQYF
NA	NA	TRBV11-2	TRBJ2-2	TGTGCCAGCAGCCTCGTCAGGGCCGGGGAGCTGTTTTTT	CASSLVRAGELFF
many	TRBD2	TRBV4-2	TRBJ2-3	TGTGCCAGCAGCCCGGGTGCGGGAGGAGATACGCAGTATTTT	CASSPGAGGDTQYF
many	TRBD1	TRBV2	TRBJ2-5	TGTGCCAGCAGTAGACAGGGAGTGGAGACCCAGTACTTC	CASSRQGVETQYF
many	TRBD2	TRBV3-1	TRBJ2-1	TGTGCCAGCAGCCGAGGGGGACTAGCGGGAGCCTACAATGAGCAGTTCTTC	CASSRGGLAGAYNEQFF
many	NA	TRBV3-1	TRBJ2-3	TGTGCCAGCAGAAAACAGGGAGGCACAGATACGCAGTATTTT	CASRKQGGTDTQYF
many	NA	TRBV6-1	TRBJ2-4	TGTGCCAGCAGTTCCCGGAAGGCGGTAGGCGGGTACATTCAGTACTTC	CASSSRKAVGGYIQYF
many	NA	TRBV4-2	TRBJ2-5	TGTGCCAGCAGCCAGCTGACGGGACGCACTCGGTTGGAGACCCAGTACTTC	CASSQLTGRTRLETQYF
many	NA	TRBV5-4	TRBJ2-7	TGTGCCAGCAGCTTGGCCAGCTCCTACGAGCAGTACTTC	CASSLASSYEQYF
many	NA	TRBV4-2	TRBJ2-3	TGTGCCAGCAGCCAGGAACAGAGCACAGATACGCAGTATTTT	CASSQEQSTDTQYF
NA	NA	TRBV5-5	TRBJ1-2	TGTGCCAGCAGCTTGGACGGAAGATATGGCTACACCTTC	CASSLDGRYGYTF
many	NA	TRBV7-2	TRBJ1-1	TGTGCCAGCAGCCAACACAGGAACACTGAAGCTTTCTTT	CASSQHRNTEAFF
many	TRBD1	TRBV4-1	TRBJ2-1	TGCGCCAGCAGCTCCCCAGGGGGCGCCCAGCGGGTTATTGGCGATGAGCAGTTCTTC	CASSSPGGAQRVIGDEQFF
many	NA	TRBV20-1	TRBJ1-5	TGCAGTGCTAGAACGGGGGTGGGCAATCAGCCCCAGCATTTT	CSARTGVGNQPQHF
NA	NA	TRBV29-1	TRBJ2-3	TGCAGCGTTGAGGTGGGCGGGATCACAGATACGCAGTATTTT	CSVEVGGITDTQYF
few	TRBD1	TRBV5-5	TRBJ1-5	TGTGCCAGCAGCTTGGAGGGGGCAGGGCGTCAGCCCCAGCATTTT	CASSLEGAGRQPQHF
many	TRBD2	TRBV2	TRBJ2-5	TGTGCCAGCATCAAGTATCGTACTAGCGGGGCCCAAGAGACCCAGTACTTC	CASIKYRTSGAQETQYF
many	NA	TRBV20-1	TRBJ1-5	TGCAGTGCGGCCCCCCCTCCCCAGCATTTT	CSAAPPPQHF
many	NA	TRBV25-1	TRBJ1-6	TGTGCCAGCAGTGAAAGGAGCTCCTATAATTCACCCCTCCACTTT	CASSERSSYNSPLHF
NA	TRBD2	TRBV20-1	TRBJ2-7	TGCAGTGCTAGAGATCCTAGCGGGATGTACTTC	CSARDPSGMYF
NA	TRBD2	TRBV12-3/TRBV12-4	TRBJ2-3	TGTGCCAGCGGGGAGCGGGGGGTCTTTGAAGATACGCAGTATTTT	CASGERGVFEDTQYF